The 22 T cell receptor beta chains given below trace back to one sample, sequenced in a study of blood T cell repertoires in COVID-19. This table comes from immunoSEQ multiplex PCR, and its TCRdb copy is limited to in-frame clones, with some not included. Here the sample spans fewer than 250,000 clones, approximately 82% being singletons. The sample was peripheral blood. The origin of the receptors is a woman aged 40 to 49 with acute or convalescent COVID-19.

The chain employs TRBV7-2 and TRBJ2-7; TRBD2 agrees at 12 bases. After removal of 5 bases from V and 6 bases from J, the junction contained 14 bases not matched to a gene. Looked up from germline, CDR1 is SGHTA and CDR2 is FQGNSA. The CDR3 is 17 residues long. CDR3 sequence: CASSPRASGRARLEQYF. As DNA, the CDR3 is TGTGCCAGCAGCCCCCGAGCTAGCGGGAGGGCCAGACTCGAGCAGTACTTC.

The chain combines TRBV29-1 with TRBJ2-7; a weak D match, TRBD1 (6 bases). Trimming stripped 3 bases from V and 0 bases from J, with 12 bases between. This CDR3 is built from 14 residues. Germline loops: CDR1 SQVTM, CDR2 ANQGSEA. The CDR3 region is CSVEIGTSSYEQYF. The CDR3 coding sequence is TGCAGCGTTGAGATAGGGACATCCTCCTACGAGCAGTACTTC.

This CDR3 is CAWSGVGDTQYF. The CDR3 DNA reads TGTGCCTGGTCAGGGGTGGGGGATACGCAGTATTTT. V is TRBV30 and J is TRBJ2-3, with D maybe TRBD1 (6 bases). The V gene's germline CDR1 is GTSNPN and CDR2 SVGIG (reference sequence). Trimming took 5 bases from V and 6 from J, leaving 12 bases between them. This CDR3 is 12 amino acids long.

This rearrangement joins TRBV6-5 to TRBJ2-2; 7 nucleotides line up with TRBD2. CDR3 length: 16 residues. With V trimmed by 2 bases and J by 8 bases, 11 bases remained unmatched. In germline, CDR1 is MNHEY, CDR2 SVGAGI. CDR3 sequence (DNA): TGTGCCAGCAGTTACACGGGAGGTTTGGTATCGGGGGAGCTGTTTTTT. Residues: CASSYTGGLVSGELFF.

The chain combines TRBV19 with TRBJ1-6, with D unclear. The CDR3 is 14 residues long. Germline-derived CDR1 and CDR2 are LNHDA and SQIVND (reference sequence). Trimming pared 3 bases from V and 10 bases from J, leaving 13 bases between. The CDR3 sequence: CASSIGRPRSPLHF. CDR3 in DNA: TGTGCCAGTAGTATTGGCCGCCCGCGGTCACCCCTCCACTTT.

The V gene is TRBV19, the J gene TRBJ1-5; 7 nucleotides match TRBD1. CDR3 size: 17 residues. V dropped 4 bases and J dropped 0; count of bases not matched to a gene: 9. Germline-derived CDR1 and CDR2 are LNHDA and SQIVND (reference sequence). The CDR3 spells CASSTRDSVYSNQPQHF. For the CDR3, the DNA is TGTGCCAGTAGTACTAGGGACAGTGTGTATAGCAATCAGCCCCAGCATTTT.

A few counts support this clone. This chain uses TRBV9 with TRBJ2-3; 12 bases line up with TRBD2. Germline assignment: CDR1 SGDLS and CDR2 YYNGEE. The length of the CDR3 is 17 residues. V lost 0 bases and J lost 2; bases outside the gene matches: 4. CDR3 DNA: TGTGCCAGCAGCGTAGAGCCTAGCGGGGGGGACACAGATACGCAGTATTTT. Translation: CASSVEPSGGDTDTQYF.

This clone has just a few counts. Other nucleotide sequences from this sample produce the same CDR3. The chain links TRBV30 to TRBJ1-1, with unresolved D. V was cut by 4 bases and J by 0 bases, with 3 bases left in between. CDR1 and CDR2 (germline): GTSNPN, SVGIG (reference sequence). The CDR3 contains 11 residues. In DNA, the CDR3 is TGTGCCTGGACGGTGAACACTGAAGCTTTCTTT. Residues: CAWTVNTEAFF.

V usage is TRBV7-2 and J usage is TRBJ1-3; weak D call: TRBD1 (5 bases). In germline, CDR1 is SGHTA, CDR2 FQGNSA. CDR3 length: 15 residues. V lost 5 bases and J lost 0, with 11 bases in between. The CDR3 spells CASSLGGFSGNTIYF. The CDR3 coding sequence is TGTGCCAGCAGCCTTGGGGGGTTCTCTGGAAACACCATATATTTT.

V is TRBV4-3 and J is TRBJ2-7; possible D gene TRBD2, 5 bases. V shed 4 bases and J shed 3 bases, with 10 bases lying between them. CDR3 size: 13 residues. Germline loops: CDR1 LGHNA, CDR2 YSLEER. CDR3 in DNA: TGCGCCAGCAGCCCGGACTTTTACTACGAGCAGTACTTC. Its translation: CASSPDFYYEQYF.

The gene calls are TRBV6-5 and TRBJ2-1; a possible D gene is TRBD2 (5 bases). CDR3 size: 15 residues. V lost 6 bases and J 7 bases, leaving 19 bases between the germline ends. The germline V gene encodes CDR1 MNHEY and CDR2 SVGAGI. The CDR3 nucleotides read TGTGCCAGCAGCAAACCCCTAGCCGCCGGGAATGAGCAGTTCTTC. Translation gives CASSKPLAAGNEQFF.

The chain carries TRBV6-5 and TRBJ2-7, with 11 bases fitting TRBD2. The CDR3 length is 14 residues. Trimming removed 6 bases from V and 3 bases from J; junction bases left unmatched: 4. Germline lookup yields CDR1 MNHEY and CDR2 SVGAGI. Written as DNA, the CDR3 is TGTGCCAGCAGCCTAGCGGGAGGTTACTACGAGCAGTACTTC. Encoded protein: CASSLAGGYYEQYF.

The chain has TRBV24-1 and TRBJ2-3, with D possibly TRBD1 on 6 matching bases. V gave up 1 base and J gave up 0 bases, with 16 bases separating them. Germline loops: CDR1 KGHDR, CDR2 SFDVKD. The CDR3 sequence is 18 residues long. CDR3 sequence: CATSDLGRGPPSTDTQYF. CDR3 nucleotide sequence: TGTGCCACCAGTGATTTAGGCAGGGGACCACCTAGCACAGATACGCAGTATTTT.

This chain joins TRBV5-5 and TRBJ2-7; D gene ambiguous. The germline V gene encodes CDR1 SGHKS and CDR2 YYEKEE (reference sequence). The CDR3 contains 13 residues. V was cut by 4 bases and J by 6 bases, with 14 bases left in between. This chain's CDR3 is CASSIFTAVEQYF. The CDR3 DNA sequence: TGTGCCAGCAGCATATTTACAGCTGTCGAGCAGTACTTC. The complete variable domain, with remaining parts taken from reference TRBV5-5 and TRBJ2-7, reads DAGVTQSPTHLIKTRGQQVTLRCSPISGHKSVSWYQQVLGQGPQFIFQYYEKEERGRGNFPDRFSARQFPNYSSELNVNALLLGDSALYLCASSIFTAVEQYFGPGTRLTVT.

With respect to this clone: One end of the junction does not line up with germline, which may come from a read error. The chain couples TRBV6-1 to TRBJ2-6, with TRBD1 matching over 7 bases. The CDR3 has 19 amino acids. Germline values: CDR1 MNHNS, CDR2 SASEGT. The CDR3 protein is CASSEEGATSGSGANVLTF. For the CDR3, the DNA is TGTGCCAGCAGTGAAGAGGGGGCAACGAGCGGCTCTGGGGCCAACGTCCTGACCTTC.

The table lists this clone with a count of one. The CDR3 protein is CASSSRQGFLTEAFF. The CDR3, as DNA: TGCGCCAGCAGCTCGCGACAGGGGTTTTTGACTGAAGCTTTCTTT. This rearrangement joins TRBV5-1 to TRBJ1-1, with TRBD1 matching 8 bases. The length of the CDR3 is 15 residues. V shed 3 bases and J 5 bases; nucleotides not matched to a gene: 9. Per the germline V gene, CDR1 is SGHRS and CDR2 is YFSETQ. Based on the CDR3 plus reference TRBV5-1 and TRBJ1-1, the full variable domain is KAGVTQTPRYLIKTRGQQVTLSCSPISGHRSVSWYQQTPGQGLQFLFEYFSETQRNKGNFPGRFSGRQFSNSRSEMNVSTLELGDSALYLCASSSRQGFLTEAFFGQGTRLTVV.

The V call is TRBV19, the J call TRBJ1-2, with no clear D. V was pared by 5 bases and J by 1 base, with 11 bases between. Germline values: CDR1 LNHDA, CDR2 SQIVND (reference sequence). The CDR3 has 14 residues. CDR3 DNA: TGTGCCAGTAGTCCCGGCGGGAGTAACTATGGCTACACCTTC. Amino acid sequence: CASSPGGSNYGYTF.

Here the CDR3 reads CAIGPPTERRRETQYF. The CDR3, as DNA: TGTGCCATCGGCCCTCCTACGGAGCGGAGAAGGGAGACCCAGTACTTC. The gene calls are TRBV10-3 and TRBJ2-5, with D maybe TRBD2 (5 bases). CDR3 length: 16 residues. V was shortened by 8 bases and J by 5 bases, with 24 bases between the two germline ends. Germline CDR1 ENHRY, CDR2 SYGVKD.

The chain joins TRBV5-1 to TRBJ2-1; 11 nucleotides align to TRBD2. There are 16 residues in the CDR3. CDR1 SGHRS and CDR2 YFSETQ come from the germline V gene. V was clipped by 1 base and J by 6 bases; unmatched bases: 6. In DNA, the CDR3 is TGCGCCAGCAGCTTGTCCCCTAGCGGGAGGACCAATGAGCAGTTCTTC. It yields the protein CASSLSPSGRTNEQFF.

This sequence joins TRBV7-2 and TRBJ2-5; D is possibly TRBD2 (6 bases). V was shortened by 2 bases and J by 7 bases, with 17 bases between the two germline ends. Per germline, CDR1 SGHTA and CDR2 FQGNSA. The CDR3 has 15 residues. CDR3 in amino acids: CASSLYGGADGTQYF. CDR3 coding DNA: TGTGCCAGCAGCTTATATGGAGGGGCCGACGGGACCCAGTACTTC.

The CDR3 DNA follows: TGCGCCAGCAGCTTGAGCCCAGGGGGTATCTCCTACGAGCAGTACTTC. It codes for CASSLSPGGISYEQYF. The rearrangement uses TRBV5-1 and TRBJ2-7; the match to TRBD1 covers 7 bases. Trimming at V came to 1 base and at J to 0 bases, leaving 7 bases not matched to a gene. CDR1 is SGHRS, CDR2 YFSETQ, per germline. CDR3 length: 16 amino acids. The whole variable domain, remainder taken from reference TRBV5-1 and TRBJ2-7, is KAGVTQTPRYLIKTRGQQVTLSCSPISGHRSVSWYQQTPGQGLQFLFEYFSETQRNKGNFPGRFSGRQFSNSRSEMNVSTLELGDSALYLCASSLSPGGISYEQYFGPGTRLTVT.

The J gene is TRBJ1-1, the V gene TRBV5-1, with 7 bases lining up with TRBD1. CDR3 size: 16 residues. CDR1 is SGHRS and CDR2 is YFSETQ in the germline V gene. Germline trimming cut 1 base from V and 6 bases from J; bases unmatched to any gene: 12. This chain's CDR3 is CASSLYQVGGSPEAFF. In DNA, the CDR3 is TGCGCCAGCAGCTTGTATCAGGTAGGGGGCTCGCCTGAAGCTTTCTTT.